This paragraph reports one T cell receptor (beta chain). The antigen is not known. The data were obtained in a study of cytomegalovirus exposure and HLA in healthy donors. Study observations and caveats: In a later analysis, several top co-occurrence clusters appeared linked to parvovirus B19, influenza, CMV and Epstein-Barr virus. The study listed 150 to 200 cytomegalovirus-associated TCR beta chains. Later analysis showed most CMV-associated TCR beta chains appearing HLA-restricted.

The CDR3 consists of 12 residues. Per the germline V gene, CDR1 is SQVTM and CDR2 is ANQGSEA. V shed 7 bases and J shed 5 bases, with 15 bases lying between them. A multiplex PCR was run with 60 Vbeta primers and 13 Jbeta primers. The table came from immunoSEQ multiplex PCR; TCRdb's copy has only in-frame clones and leaves some out. In the table there are about 130,000 clones, around 75% of which are singletons. Unrecorded immune exposure was likely among donors, who were nominally healthy when sampled. The chain couples TRBV29-1 to TRBJ2-7, with D tentatively TRBD1 (5 bases). Sequencing input: PBMCs. The TCR was taken from a woman aged 45-60 years in good health and CMV-seronegative. CDR3 sequence (DNA): TGCAGCGCCGGGCAGGGAACCCACGAGCAGTACTTC. This codes for CSAGQGTHEQYF.